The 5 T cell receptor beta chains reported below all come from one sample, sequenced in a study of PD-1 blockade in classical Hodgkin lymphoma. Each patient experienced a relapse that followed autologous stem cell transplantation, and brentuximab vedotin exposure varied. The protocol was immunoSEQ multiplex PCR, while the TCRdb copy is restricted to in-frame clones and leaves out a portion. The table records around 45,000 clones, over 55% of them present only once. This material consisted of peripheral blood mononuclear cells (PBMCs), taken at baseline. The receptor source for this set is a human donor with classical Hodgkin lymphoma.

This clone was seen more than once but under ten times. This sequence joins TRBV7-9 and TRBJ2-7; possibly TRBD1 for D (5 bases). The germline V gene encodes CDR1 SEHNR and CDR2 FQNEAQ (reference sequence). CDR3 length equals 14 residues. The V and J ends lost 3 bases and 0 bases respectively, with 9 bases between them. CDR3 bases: TGTGCCAGCAGCTTTCTGACAGCCTCCTACGAGCAGTACTTC. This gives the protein CASSFLTASYEQYF. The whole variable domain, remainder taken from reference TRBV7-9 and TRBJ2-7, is DTGVSQNPRHKITKRGQNVTFRCDPISEHNRLYWYRQTLGQGPEFLTYFQNEAQLEKSRLLSDRFSAERPKGSFSTLEIQRTEQGDSAMYLCASSFLTASYEQYFGPGTRLTVT.

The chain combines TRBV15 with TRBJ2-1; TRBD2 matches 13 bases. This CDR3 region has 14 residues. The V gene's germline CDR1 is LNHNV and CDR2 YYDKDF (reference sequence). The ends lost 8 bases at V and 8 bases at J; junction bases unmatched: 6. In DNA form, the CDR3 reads TGTGCCACCTGGACTAGCGGGAGACGGGATGAGCAGTTCTTC. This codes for CATWTSGRRDEQFF. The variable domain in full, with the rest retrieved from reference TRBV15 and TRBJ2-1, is DAMVIQNPRYQVTQFGKPVTLSCSQTLNHNVMYWYQQKSSQAPKLLFHYYDKDFNNEADTPDNFQSRRPNTSFCFLDIRSPGLGDTAMYLCATWTSGRRDEQFFGPGTRLTVL.

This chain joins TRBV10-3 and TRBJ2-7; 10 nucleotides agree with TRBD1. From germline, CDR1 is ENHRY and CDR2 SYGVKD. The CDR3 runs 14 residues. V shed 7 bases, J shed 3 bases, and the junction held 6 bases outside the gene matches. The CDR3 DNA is TGTGCCATCAATCCCGGACAGGGGGACTACGAGCAGTACTTC. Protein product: CAINPGQGDYEQYF.

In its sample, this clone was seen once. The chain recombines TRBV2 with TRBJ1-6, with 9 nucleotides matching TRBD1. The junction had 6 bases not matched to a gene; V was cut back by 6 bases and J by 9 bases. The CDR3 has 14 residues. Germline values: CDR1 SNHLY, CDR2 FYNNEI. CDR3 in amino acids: CASRGQGSGSPLHF. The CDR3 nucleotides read TGTGCCAGCAGGGGACAGGGAAGTGGTTCACCCCTCCACTTT. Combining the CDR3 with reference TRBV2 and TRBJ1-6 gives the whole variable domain EPEVTQTPSHQVTQMGQEVILRCVPISNHLYFYWYRQILGQKVEFLVSFYNNEISEKSEIFDDQFSVERPDGSNFTLKIRSTKLEDSAMYFCASRGQGSGSPLHFGNGTRLTVT.

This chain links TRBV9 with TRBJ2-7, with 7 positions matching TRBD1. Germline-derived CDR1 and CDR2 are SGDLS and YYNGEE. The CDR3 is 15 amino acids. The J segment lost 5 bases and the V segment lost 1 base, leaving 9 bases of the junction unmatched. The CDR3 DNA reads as TGTGCCAGCAGCGTAAGACAGGGATGGAATGACGAGCAGTACTTC. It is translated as CASSVRQGWNDEQYF. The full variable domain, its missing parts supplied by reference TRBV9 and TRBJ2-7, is DSGVTQTPKHLITATGQRVTLRCSPRSGDLSVYWYQQSLDQGLQFLIQYYNGEERAKGNILERFSAQQFPDLHSELNLSSLELGDSALYFCASSVRQGWNDEQYFGPGTRLTVT.